This TCR beta chain was captured in a study of blood T cell repertoires in COVID-19. Background on the study: Sites across the United States, Italy and Spain contributed samples from acute and convalescent COVID-19.

In germline, CDR1 is KGHSH, CDR2 LQKENI. CDR3 size: 16 residues. Unmatched junction bases numbered 9, after V lost 3 bases and J lost 6 bases. Some clones are missing from TCRdb's copy, which holds only in-frame ones; the method was immunoSEQ multiplex PCR. The data show around 220,000 clones, 88% seen once. Participant ages covered about 18 to 89 years across about 25 US areas. This receptor was taken from a woman in her 50s with acute COVID-19. This chain links TRBV18 with TRBJ1-5; TRBD1 aligns across 9 bases. Source material: PBMCs or T cells enriched from blood (not recorded which). CDR3 in amino acids: CASSPQGQGNGQPQHF. CDR3 DNA sequence: TGTGCCAGCTCACCCCAAGGACAGGGGAACGGTCAGCCCCAGCATTTT.